The next 20 T cell receptor beta chains were all read from a single sample in a study of blood T cells in healthy people across ages. A second PCR of about 7 to 12 cycles used a sample-barcoded 5' primer and a J-beta primer mix. TCRdb re-called the 5' RACE reads through MiXCR, storing one row per CDR3 protein. The sample includes 1.5 million to 2 million distinct CDR3 sequences, roughly two fifths of them seen just once. The sequenced sample was blood. All receptors derive from a human donor in good health.

The J gene is TRBJ1-5, the V gene TRBV25-1; maybe TRBD1 (6 bases). V shed 1 base and J shed 4 bases, with 8 bases lying between them. The CDR3 is 14 amino acids. Germline V gene sequence: CDR1 MGHDK, CDR2 SYGVNS. The CDR3 loop reads CASSESRGNQPQHF. DNA for the CDR3: TGTGCCAGCAGTGAATCGAGGGGGAATCAGCCCCAGCATTTT.

In this sample, this clonotype turned up a few times. CDR3 amino acids: CAISEGGDSAYEQYF. CDR3 in DNA: TGTGCCATCAGCGAAGGGGGCGATTCCGCCTACGAGCAGTACTTC. V gene TRBV10-3 combines with J gene TRBJ2-7; 7 bases line up with TRBD1. CDR1 and CDR2 from the germline V gene are ENHRY and SYGVKD. The CDR3 is made up of 15 amino acids. The V gene end was trimmed by 6 bases and the J gene end by 2 bases; junction bases not matched to a gene: 10.

V usage is TRBV10-3 and J usage is TRBJ2-3, with 9 bases lining up with TRBD2. After removal of 0 bases from V and 3 bases from J, the junction contained 4 bases not matched to a gene. Germline CDR1 ENHRY, CDR2 SYGVKD. This CDR3 is 16 amino acids long. CDR3 sequence (DNA): TGTGCCATCAGTGAGTCGATAGCGGGGGAGACAGATACGCAGTATTTT. Protein product: CAISESIAGETDTQYF.

This clonotype was seen a handful of times. The chain combines TRBV12-3 or TRBV12-4 with TRBJ1-2, with D maybe TRBD1 (5 bases). The V and J ends lost 5 bases and 4 bases respectively, with 20 bases between them. The CDR3 length is 16 residues. The CDR3 spells CASSPSAQAAIYGYTF. The CDR3 DNA is TGTGCCAGCAGTCCCTCGGCACAGGCCGCGATCTATGGCTACACCTTC.

The table lists this clonotype with a few counts. The chain uses TRBV12-3 or TRBV12-4 and TRBJ2-1, with D possibly being TRBD1 or TRBD2 (5 bases each). Trimming cost V 1 base and J 5 bases, with 24 bases left between them. This CDR3 comprises 19 residues. The CDR3, as DNA: TGTGCCAGCAGTTTAGGATTAGGGAGACAGTATATCTACAACAATGAGCAGTTCTTC. As protein: CASSLGLGRQYIYNNEQFF.

This clonotype came up a few times. The rearrangement links TRBV3-1 to TRBJ1-2, with D possibly TRBD1 on 5 matching bases. The CDR3 extends over 14 amino acids. Trimming pared 2 bases from V and 5 bases from J, leaving 12 bases between. Germline CDR1 is LGHDT and CDR2 is YNNKEL (reference sequence). The CDR3 loop is CASSQQQGGYGYTF. In DNA form, the CDR3 reads TGTGCCAGCAGCCAACAGCAGGGCGGGTATGGCTACACCTTC.

Points on this clonotype: A much larger clonotype is one base distant, so this may be a read error. The chain combines TRBV5-1 with TRBJ2-1, with 8 bases that match TRBD2. The CDR3 has 15 residues. CDR1 is SGHRS, CDR2 YFSETQ, per germline. In DNA form, the CDR3 reads TGCGCCAGCAGCTTGGATCTAGCGGGCTACGATGAGCAGTTCTTC. Amino acids: CASSLDLAGYDEQFF.

This clonotype appeared a few times. This chain uses TRBV7-2 with TRBJ2-6; no clear D gene. The germline V and J ends were trimmed by 5 bases and 4 bases, with 12 bases remaining between them. CDR1 is SGHTA and CDR2 is FQGNSA in the germline V gene. This CDR3 contains 15 residues. CDR3 coding DNA: TGTGCCAGCAGCCCACGACGGTTGGGGGCCAACGTCCTGACTTTC. It yields the protein CASSPRRLGANVLTF.

The chain links TRBV11-1 to TRBJ2-5; D is unresolved. Germline assignment: CDR1 SGHAT and CDR2 FQDESV (reference sequence). This CDR3 comprises 14 residues. Trimming left V 4 bases short and J 2 bases short, with 11 bases between. The CDR3 DNA reads as TGTGCCAGCAGCTCGATTAGCCTACAAGAGACCCAGTACTTC. It yields the protein CASSSISLQETQYF.

This clonotype was picked up a small number of times. The rearrangement joins TRBV20-1 to TRBJ2-3; D not resolved. The ends were cut back, 2 bases at V and 0 bases at J, with 12 bases in the middle. This CDR3 is built from 15 residues. Germline CDR1 and CDR2: DFQATT and SNEGSKA (reference sequence). In DNA form, the CDR3 reads TGCAGTGCTAGATCCGGCCACGTTAGCACAGATACGCAGTATTTT. Its translation: CSARSGHVSTDTQYF.

This clonotype was seen more than once but under ten times. The chain couples TRBV18 to TRBJ2-1; weak D call: TRBD1 (6 bases). The germline gives CDR1 KGHSH, CDR2 LQKENI. The CDR3 has 16 amino acids. Trimming took off 2 bases at V and 6 bases at J, with 17 bases between the two ends. The CDR3 bases are TGTGCCAGCTCACCAGCCTTACAGGGTAGGGGCAATGAGCAGTTCTTC. This translates into CASSPALQGRGNEQFF. Drawing the rest from reference TRBV18 and TRBJ2-1, the complete variable domain is NAGVMQNPRHLVRRRGQEARLRCSPMKGHSHVYWYRQLPEEGLKFMVYLQKENIIDESGMPKERFSAEFPKEGPSILRIQQVVRGDSAAYFCASSPALQGRGNEQFFGPGTRLTVL.

This clonotype showed up just a few times. The V call is TRBV29-1, the J call TRBJ2-3, with TRBD2 matching over 7 bases. Per the germline V gene, CDR1 is SQVTM and CDR2 is ANQGSEA. Trimming took 4 bases from V and 5 from J; bases not matched to a gene: 6. The CDR3 is 13 residues long. CDR3 in amino acids: CSVVGGEGDTQYF. CDR3 nucleotides: TGCAGCGTTGTGGGGGGGGAAGGAGATACGCAGTATTTT.

The chain employs TRBV20-1 and TRBJ2-7; no clear D. Trimming removed 1 base from V and 3 bases from J, with 7 bases in between. The CDR3 is 12 residues long. CDR1 and CDR2 (germline): DFQATT, SNEGSKA (reference sequence). CDR3: CSARGSIYEQYF. DNA for the CDR3: TGCAGTGCTAGAGGCTCCATCTACGAGCAGTACTTC.

J is TRBJ2-2 and V is TRBV6-2 or TRBV6-3, with 7 bases that match TRBD1. CDR3 length: 14 residues. With V trimmed by 2 bases and J by 5 bases, 2 bases remained unmatched. Per the germline V gene, CDR1 is MNHEY and CDR2 is SVGEGT. This CDR3 is CASSYQQGTGELFF. CDR3 in DNA: TGTGCCAGCAGTTACCAACAGGGGACCGGGGAGCTGTTTTTT.

V usage is TRBV28 and J usage is TRBJ1-2; TRBD1 aligns across 8 bases. Germline V lookup: CDR1 MDHEN, CDR2 SYDVKM. The CDR3 is made up of 14 amino acids. V was clipped by 5 bases and J by 5 bases; unmatched bases: 7. The CDR3 loop reads CASSTTGGGYGYTF. CDR3 sequence (DNA): TGTGCCAGCAGTACTACAGGGGGGGGTTATGGCTACACCTTC.

The J gene is TRBJ1-2, the V gene TRBV28; TRBD1 aligns across 10 bases. Per germline, CDR1 MDHEN and CDR2 SYDVKM. The CDR3 consists of 17 residues. The V gene end was trimmed by 6 bases and the J gene end by 5 bases; junction bases not matched to a gene: 15. CDR3 DNA sequence: TGTGCCAGCAGCCCCCGAAAGGGACAGGGGTTTTCTTATGGCTACACCTTC. Its protein product is CASSPRKGQGFSYGYTF.

The rearrangement links TRBV19 to TRBJ1-2; 7 bases map to TRBD1. Germline CDR1 reads LNHDA; CDR2 reads SQIVND (reference sequence). Trimming removed 1 base from V and 2 bases from J; junction bases left unmatched: 16. The CDR3 covers 19 residues. Here the CDR3 reads CASSIAHGQESPRNYGYTF. CDR3 DNA: TGTGCCAGTAGTATAGCGCACGGACAGGAGTCCCCTAGAAACTATGGCTACACCTTC.

The chain combines TRBV7-2 with TRBJ1-1; D gene ambiguous. Trimming cost V 1 base and J 3 bases, with 15 bases left between them. This CDR3 region has 16 residues. In germline, CDR1 is SGHTA, CDR2 FQGNSA. CDR3 sequence reads: CASSLVGWASHTEAFF. In DNA, the CDR3 is TGTGCCAGCAGCTTAGTCGGCTGGGCCAGCCACACTGAAGCTTTCTTT.

The chain has TRBV10-3 and TRBJ2-4, with 7 nucleotides matching TRBD2. The CDR3 has 13 residues. Germline lookup yields CDR1 ENHRY and CDR2 SYGVKD. Trimming removed 4 bases from V and 13 bases from J; junction bases left unmatched: 10. The CDR3 sequence is CAISAGLTNEQYF. CDR3 sequence (DNA): TGTGCCATCAGTGCGGGACTAACCAATGAGCAGTACTTC.

This clonotype was detected only a few times. The chain employs TRBV28 and TRBJ2-4; 11 bases line up with TRBD2. The J segment lost 3 bases and the V segment lost 3 bases, leaving 19 bases of the junction unmatched. Germline-derived CDR1 and CDR2 are MDHEN and SYDVKM. The CDR3 totals 21 residues. DNA for the CDR3: TGTGCCAGCAGTTTGTTGGTAGCGGGGGGGCCGTCTGTTAGGTACAAAAACATTCAGTACTTC. It translates to CASSLLVAGGPSVRYKNIQYF.